The T cell receptor beta chain described here comes from a study of OX40 agonist ivuxolimab in advanced cancers. Profiled with immunoSEQ multiplex PCR; TCRdb holds only in-frame clones, not every one. The repertoire has 99,000 or so clones, 90% to 95% of them found once; the top ten carry about 0.3%. The CDR3 sequence is 13 residues long. Germline lookup yields CDR1 SGHKS and CDR2 YYEKEE (reference sequence). The J segment lost 7 bases and the V segment lost 6 bases, leaving 6 bases of the junction unmatched. This chain links TRBV5-5 with TRBJ2-5; TRBD1 agrees at 10 bases. The origin of this receptor is an adult with an advanced solid tumor such as melanoma, head and neck, liver or kidney cancer. The source was CD4+ or CD8+ T cells sorted from blood, collected in a trial of the OX40 agonist ivuxolimab. In DNA, the CDR3 is TGTGCCAGCATGGGACAGGGGAGGGTGACCCAGTACTTC. Protein product: CASMGQGRVTQYF. The full variable domain, rest sourced from reference TRBV5-5 and TRBJ2-5, is DAGVTQSPTHLIKTRGQQVTLRCSPISGHKSVSWYQQVLGQGPQFIFQYYEKEERGRGNFPDRFSARQFPNYSSELNVNALLLGDSALYLCASMGQGRVTQYFGPGTRLLVL.